These 3 T cell receptor beta chains were all obtained from the same sample, sequenced in a study of low-dose radiotherapy and immunotherapy resistance in tumors. First-strand cDNA relied on TRAV- and TRBV-specific primers spanning alpha and beta chains. TCRs underwent 20 PCR cycles of amplification with a constant-region primer and V-primer adapter. TCRdb ran MiXCR on the reads and lists one entry per CDR3 protein. The repertoire holds about 100,000 distinct CDR3 sequences, with less than 25% as singletons. Described time point: after trial treatment. The treatment is: LDRT plus nivolumab, ipilimumab, low-dose cyclophosphamide and aspirin (RACIN trial). The starting material was PBMCs, obtained after low-dose radiotherapy plus immunotherapy. The receptors shown here come from a male donor with prostate cancer.

This clonotype was detected many times. This chain joins TRBV29-1 and TRBJ2-5, with D unclear. Trimming left V 7 bases short and J 0 bases short, with 9 bases between. The CDR3 is 12 residues long. The germline V gene encodes CDR1 SQVTM and CDR2 ANQGSEA. The CDR3 DNA is TGCAGCGATCAGACCGACCAAGAGACCCAGTACTTC. It specifies CSDQTDQETQYF. Supplemented by reference TRBV29-1 and TRBJ2-5, the full variable domain reads SAVISQKPSRDICQRGTSLTIQCQVDSQVTMMFWYRQQPGQSLTLIATANQGSEATYESGFVIDKFPISRPNLTFSTLTVSNMSPEDSSIYLCSDQTDQETQYFGPGTRLLVL.

This clonotype appeared many times. This chain uses TRBV6-5 with TRBJ2-3; D is possibly TRBD1 (6 bases). This CDR3 has 14 amino acids. The V end was cut by 5 bases, the J end by 5 bases, with 14 bases between. Per the germline V gene, CDR1 is MNHEY and CDR2 is SVGAGI. CDR3 loop: CASSRRLQGDTQYF. The CDR3 coding sequence is TGTGCCAGCAGTCGACGGTTACAGGGAGATACGCAGTATTTT.

This clonotype showed up many times. Relative to the germline gene, one junction end is altered; a read error may explain this. The chain is built from TRBV20-1 and TRBJ2-5; D may be TRBD2 (5 bases). Germline CDR1 DFQATT, CDR2 SNEGSKA (reference sequence). The CDR3 runs 14 residues. The CDR3 loop is CSAPHLDGGEAQYF. The CDR3 DNA follows: TGCAGTGCCCCCCATCTAGACGGAGGAGAGGCCCAGTACTTC.